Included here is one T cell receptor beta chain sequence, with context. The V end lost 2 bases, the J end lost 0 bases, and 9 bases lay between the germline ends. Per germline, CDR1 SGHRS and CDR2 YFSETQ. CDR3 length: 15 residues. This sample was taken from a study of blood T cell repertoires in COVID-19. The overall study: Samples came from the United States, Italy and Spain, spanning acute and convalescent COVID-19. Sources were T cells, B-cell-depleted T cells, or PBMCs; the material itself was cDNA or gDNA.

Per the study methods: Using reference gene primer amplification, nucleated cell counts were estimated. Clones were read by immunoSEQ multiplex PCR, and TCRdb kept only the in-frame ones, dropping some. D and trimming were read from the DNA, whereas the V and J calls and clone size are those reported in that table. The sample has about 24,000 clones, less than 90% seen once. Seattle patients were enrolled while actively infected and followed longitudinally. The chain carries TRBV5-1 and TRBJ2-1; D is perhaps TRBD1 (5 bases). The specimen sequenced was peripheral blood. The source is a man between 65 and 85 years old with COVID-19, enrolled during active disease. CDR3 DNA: TGCGCCAGCAGCTTAGCCAGGGCCTCCTACAATGAGCAGTTCTTC. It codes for CASSLARASYNEQFF. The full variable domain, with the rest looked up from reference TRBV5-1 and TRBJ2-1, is KAGVTQTPRYLIKTRGQQVTLSCSPISGHRSVSWYQQTPGQGLQFLFEYFSETQRNKGNFPGRFSGRQFSNSRSEMNVSTLELGDSALYLCASSLARASYNEQFFGPGTRLTVL.